This T cell receptor (beta chain) was profiled in a study of human T cells and chemical hapten exposure. Study information: Read at 6 days, the patch tests placed 0.01% DPC on the upper back.

The CDR3 runs 13 residues. Germline loops: CDR1 SGHRS, CDR2 YFSETQ. J was trimmed by 7 bases and V by 5 bases; bases with no gene match: 8. Time point denoted: patch test 1, 2 weeks after DPC sensitization. Regarding treatment: therapeutic diphenylcyclopropenone sensitization with weekly scalp DPC. TCRdb analysed the RACE reads with MiXCR anew, one entry per CDR3 protein. This sample has some 190,000 distinct CDR3 sequences, with 20% to 25% found just once. The specimen was whole blood, collected in connection with sensitization to the hapten diphenylcyclopropenone (DPC). The sequence derives from a woman in her forties or fifties with alopecia areata. Some clones in this sample may be carry-over from other donors' samples. The genes are TRBV5-1 and TRBJ2-7; 8 nucleotides align to TRBD1. This CDR3 reads CASRLQGAREQYF. Written as DNA, the CDR3 is TGCGCCAGCAGACTGCAGGGGGCGAGGGAGCAGTACTTC.